The subject of this entry is one T cell receptor beta chain. Its antigen is as yet unknown. This entry belongs to a study of OX40 agonist ivuxolimab in advanced cancers. As for the study in general: Dose-escalation cases comprised hepatocellular carcinoma, melanoma, renal cell or head and neck cancer. Partial responses occurred in three patients (one hepatocellular carcinoma, two cutaneous melanoma).

The data were produced by immunoSEQ multiplex PCR, yet TCRdb's version contains in-frame clones alone and is incomplete. Of tens of thousands of clones detected, over 80% appear once; the ten largest clones hold under 6%. J lost 1 base, V lost 5 bases, and 7 bases had no gene match. This CDR3 region has 18 residues. Per germline, CDR1 SGHTA and CDR2 FQGNSA. Broader study findings: Among the lowest peripheral clonal expansion occurred in 0.1-3.0 mg/kg partial responders.

The sample consisted of CD4+ or CD8+ T cells sorted from blood, taken in a trial of the OX40 agonist ivuxolimab. The receptor's source is an adult with an advanced solid tumor such as melanoma, head and neck, liver or kidney cancer. This chain joins TRBV7-2 and TRBJ2-4; 14 nucleotides align to TRBD2. In DNA form, the CDR3 reads TGTGCCAGCAGCAGGGGACTAGCGGGAGCGTCGGCCAAAAACATTCAGTACTTC. Encoded protein: CASSRGLAGASAKNIQYF. Drawing the rest from reference TRBV7-2 and TRBJ2-4, the complete variable domain is GAGVSQSPSNKVTEKGKDVELRCDPISGHTALYWYRQSLGQGLEFLIYFQGNSAPDKSGLPSDRFSAERTGGSVSTLTIQRTQQEDSAVYLCASSRGLAGASAKNIQYFGAGTRLSVL.